One and the same sample provided the 10 T cell receptor beta chains below, sequenced in a study of blood T cell repertoires in COVID-19. Profiled with immunoSEQ multiplex PCR; TCRdb holds only in-frame clones, not every one. Of around 71,000 clones in the sample, around three quarters were seen once. Sequencing was carried out using peripheral blood. These receptors were collected from a woman of 80 years or more with active or convalescent COVID-19.

The CDR3 coding sequence is TGTGCCAGCAGCCAAGATCGTGCGGGGGCGCGTGAAAAACTGTTTTTT. Protein product: CASSQDRAGAREKLFF. The V and J genes are TRBV3-1 (or the pseudogene TRBV3-2) and TRBJ1-4, with a possible D match to TRBD1 (6 bases). There are 16 residues in the CDR3. Germline CDR1 is LGHDT and CDR2 is YNNKEL (reference sequence). Trimming left V 0 bases short and J 7 bases short, with 15 bases between.

This clone was found a few times. The chain joins TRBV2 to TRBJ2-5, with 7 positions matching TRBD1. CDR1 SNHLY and CDR2 FYNNEI come from the germline V gene. The CDR3 runs to 13 residues. After removal of 8 bases from V and 0 bases from J, the junction contained 3 bases not matched to a gene. DNA of the CDR3: TGTGCCAGCGGACAGGCCGACCAAGAGACCCAGTACTTC. Its translation is CASGQADQETQYF.

The V and J genes are TRBV28 and TRBJ1-2; the D gene is possibly TRBD1 (6 bases). V was trimmed by 8 bases and J by 0 bases, leaving 10 bases between them. The V gene's germline CDR1 is MDHEN and CDR2 SYDVKM. CDR3 length equals 13 residues. CDR3: CASGTPANYGYTF. The DNA for the CDR3 is TGTGCCAGCGGGACACCAGCTAACTATGGCTACACCTTC.

The chain combines TRBV7-2 with TRBJ2-4, with 8 bases matching TRBD1. The CDR3 has 14 amino acids. Trimming removed 5 bases from V and 7 bases from J; junction bases left unmatched: 7. CDR1 is SGHTA and CDR2 is FQGNSA in the germline V gene. CDR3 DNA sequence: TGTGCCAGCAGCATCGGGACAGGAAAGAACATTCAGTACTTC. It encodes CASSIGTGKNIQYF.

The rearrangement joins TRBV27 to TRBJ2-4; 7 nucleotides line up with TRBD1. J gave up 0 bases and V 4 bases, and 6 bases lay outside the gene matches. Germline values: CDR1 MNHEY, CDR2 SMNVEV (reference sequence). The CDR3 length is 16 residues. CDR3 residues: CASSSWDSLAKNIQYF. The DNA for the CDR3 is TGTGCCAGCAGTTCCTGGGACAGTTTAGCCAAAAACATTCAGTACTTC.

This sequence joins TRBV7-9 and TRBJ1-6, with D maybe TRBD1 (5 bases). The CDR3 has 15 residues. Trimming stripped 3 bases from V and 11 bases from J, with 17 bases between. The germline V gene encodes CDR1 SEHNR and CDR2 FQNEAQ (reference sequence). The CDR3 spells CASSFGLAGRAPLHF. The CDR3 DNA reads as TGTGCCAGCAGCTTTGGCTTGGCAGGGAGGGCACCCCTCCACTTT.

This clone was seen a handful of times. The chain employs TRBV11-2 and TRBJ2-5, with 9 bases lining up with TRBD2. Germline CDR1 is SGHAT and CDR2 is FQNNGV. CDR3 length: 16 residues. V shed 0 bases and J 2 bases; nucleotides not matched to a gene: 4. The DNA of the CDR3 is TGTGCCAGCAGCTTAGATATGAGCGGGGGGCAAGAGACCCAGTACTTC. The encoded protein is CASSLDMSGGQETQYF.

The chain is built from TRBV9 and TRBJ2-7; TRBD1 agrees at 9 bases. This CDR3 contains 15 residues. The V and J ends lost 3 bases and 4 bases, in that order; junction bases with no gene match: 8. Germline V gives CDR1 SGDLS, CDR2 YYNGEE. The CDR3 spells CASSEGQGLGYEQYF. The DNA for the CDR3 is TGTGCCAGCAGCGAGGGACAGGGCCTCGGTTACGAGCAGTACTTC.

This chain links TRBV4-1 with TRBJ2-3, with 9 bases identical to TRBD2. From germline, CDR1 is MGHRA and CDR2 YSYEKL. The junction had 9 bases not matched to a gene; V was cut back by 4 bases and J by 7 bases. CDR3 size: 15 residues. Written as DNA, the CDR3 is TGCGCCAGCAGCCGCACCGGGACTAGCAGCTATACGCAGTATTTT. Its protein product is CASSRTGTSSYTQYF.

This chain links TRBV6-5 with TRBJ1-1, with a weak D call TRBD1 (5 bases). The V end lost 2 bases, the J end lost 2 bases, and 12 bases lay between the germline ends. The CDR3 is 15 amino acids. Germline-derived CDR1 and CDR2 are MNHEY and SVGAGI. Written as DNA, the CDR3 is TGTGCCAGCAGTTACGCCGGGGGTCTAAACACTGAAGCTTTCTTT. It encodes CASSYAGGLNTEAFF.